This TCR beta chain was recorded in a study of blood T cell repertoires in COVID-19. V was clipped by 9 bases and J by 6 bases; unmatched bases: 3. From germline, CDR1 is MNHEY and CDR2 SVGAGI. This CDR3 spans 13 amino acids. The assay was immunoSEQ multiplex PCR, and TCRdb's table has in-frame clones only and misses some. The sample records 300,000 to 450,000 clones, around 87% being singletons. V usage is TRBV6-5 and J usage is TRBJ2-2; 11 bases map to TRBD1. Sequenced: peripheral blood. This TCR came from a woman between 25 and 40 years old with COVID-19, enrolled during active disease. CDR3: CASGTGGSGELFF. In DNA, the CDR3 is TGTGCCAGTGGGACAGGGGGATCCGGGGAGCTGTTTTTT.